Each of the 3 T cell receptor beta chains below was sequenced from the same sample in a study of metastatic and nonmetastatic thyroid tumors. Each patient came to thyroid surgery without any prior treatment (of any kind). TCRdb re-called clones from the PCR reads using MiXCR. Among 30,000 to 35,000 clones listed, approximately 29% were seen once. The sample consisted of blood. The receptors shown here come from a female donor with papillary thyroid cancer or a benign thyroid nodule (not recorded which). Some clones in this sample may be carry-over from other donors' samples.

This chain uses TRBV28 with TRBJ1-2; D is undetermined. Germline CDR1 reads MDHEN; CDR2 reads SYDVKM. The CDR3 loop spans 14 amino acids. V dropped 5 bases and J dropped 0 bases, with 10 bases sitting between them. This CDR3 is CASSHGFSNYGYTF. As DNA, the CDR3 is TGTGCCAGCAGTCATGGATTTTCTAACTATGGCTACACCTTC.

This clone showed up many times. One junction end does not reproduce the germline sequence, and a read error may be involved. The CDR3 DNA reads as TGTGCCGGCAGCCCTGACTACCTAAGCACAGATACGCAGTATTTT. Translating gives CAGSPDYLSTDTQYF. The gene calls are TRBV11-2 and TRBJ2-3, with D perhaps matching TRBD2 (5 bases). In germline, CDR1 is SGHAT, CDR2 FQNNGV. The CDR3 sequence is 15 residues long.

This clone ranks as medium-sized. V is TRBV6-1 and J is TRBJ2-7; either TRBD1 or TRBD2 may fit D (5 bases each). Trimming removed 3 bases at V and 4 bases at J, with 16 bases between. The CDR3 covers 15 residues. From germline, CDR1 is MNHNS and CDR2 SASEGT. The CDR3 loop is CASSEGPGPYYEQYF. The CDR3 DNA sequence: TGTGCCAGCAGTGAGGGACCGGGACCCTATTACGAGCAGTACTTC.